The 24 T cell receptor beta chains below come from one sample, sequenced in a study of blood T cell repertoires in COVID-19. Repertoires were generated with immunoSEQ multiplex PCR, while TCRdb's copy carries only in-frame clones and drops some. The profile covers roughly 300,000 clones, with approximately 89% appearing a single time and approximately 2% taken by the ten largest. Sample: peripheral blood. The receptors originated from a woman in her twenties or thirties with COVID-19, enrolled during active disease.

The table lists this clone with a few counts. The V and J genes are TRBV28 and TRBJ1-1; maybe TRBD1 (5 bases). Germline V gives CDR1 MDHEN, CDR2 SYDVKM. The CDR3 spans 15 residues. Trimming removed 5 bases at V and 0 bases at J, with 13 bases between. The CDR3 is CASSPLDNLNTEAFF. The CDR3, as DNA: TGTGCCAGCAGTCCCTTGGACAATTTGAACACTGAAGCTTTCTTT.

The V gene is TRBV30, the J gene TRBJ2-5, with no clear D. This CDR3 region has 13 residues. Looked up from germline, CDR1 is GTSNPN and CDR2 is SVGIG (reference sequence). Trimming removed 1 base at V and 5 bases at J, with 11 bases between. The CDR3 DNA follows: TGTGCCTGGAGTGGTGGGCGTCGGGAGACCCAGTACTTC. Translated, it gives CAWSGGRRETQYF.

This chain joins TRBV5-5 and TRBJ2-2; perhaps TRBD1 as D (6 bases). Germline CDR1 SGHKS, CDR2 YYEKEE (reference sequence). This CDR3 spans 16 amino acids. Trimming left V 3 bases short and J 4 bases short, with 16 bases between. The chain's CDR3 is CASSSKTGMGTGELFF. Written as DNA, the CDR3 is TGTGCCAGCAGCTCGAAGACAGGCATGGGCACCGGGGAGCTGTTTTTT.

This chain connects TRBV10-3 to TRBJ1-1, with no clear D. V lost 11 bases to trimming and J lost 0 bases, with 13 bases between them. The CDR3 is made up of 13 amino acids. The germline gives CDR1 ENHRY, CDR2 SYGVKD. This CDR3 is CAALEELNTEAFF. The DNA of the CDR3 is TGTGCCGCGCTCGAGGAGTTGAACACTGAAGCTTTCTTT.

The chain joins TRBV15 to TRBJ2-1; a possible D gene is TRBD2 (5 bases). Trimming left V 8 bases short and J 3 bases short, with 11 bases between. The CDR3 has 13 residues. Per the germline V gene, CDR1 is LNHNV and CDR2 is YYDKDF (reference sequence). The CDR3 protein is CATGEGSYNEQFF. CDR3 sequence (DNA): TGTGCCACCGGCGAAGGGAGCTACAATGAGCAGTTCTTC.

The chain carries TRBV7-3 and TRBJ2-5; D perhaps matches TRBD1 (6 bases). Germline V gives CDR1 SGHTA, CDR2 FQGTGA. V was clipped by 2 bases and J by 7 bases, with 11 bases between them. The CDR3 spans 13 residues. CDR3 in amino acids: CASSLREGGTQYF. In nucleotides, the CDR3 is TGTGCCAGCAGCTTACGGGAAGGGGGGACCCAGTACTTC.

This chain joins TRBV19 and TRBJ1-5; D unresolved. Trimming took off 5 bases at V and 6 bases at J, with 17 bases between the two ends. The CDR3 sequence is 15 residues long. CDR1 and CDR2 (germline): LNHDA, SQIVND (reference sequence). DNA for the CDR3: TGTGCCAGTAGTCCCCCCCCCAACCGGGGTCAGCCCCAGCATTTT. It codes for CASSPPPNRGQPQHF.

V is TRBV25-1 and J is TRBJ1-4, with 10 bases fitting TRBD1. Germline CDR1 and CDR2: MGHDK and SYGVNS. Trimming cost V 0 bases and J 6 bases; bases outside gene matches: 1. The CDR3 covers 15 residues. The CDR3 is CASSEYGTGDEKLFF. As DNA, the CDR3 is TGTGCCAGCAGTGAATATGGGACAGGGGATGAAAAACTGTTTTTT.

V usage is TRBV7-2 and J usage is TRBJ2-5; TRBD2 matches at 7 bases. CDR1 and CDR2 from the germline V gene are SGHTA and FQGNSA. The trim removed 5 bases at V and 5 bases at J, leaving 11 bases unmatched. This CDR3 has 15 residues. The CDR3 coding sequence is TGTGCCAGCAGCCCCGTCGTGGGGGGAGGGGAGACCCAGTACTTC. The encoded protein is CASSPVVGGGETQYF.

Comments on this clone: The sample has other DNA sequences that encode this CDR3 too. This chain uses TRBV6-5 with TRBJ2-7, with D maybe TRBD2 (5 bases). V shed 5 bases and J shed 4 bases, with 9 bases lying between them. CDR1 and CDR2 from the germline V gene are MNHEY and SVGAGI. CDR3 length equals 12 residues. Here the CDR3 DNA reads TGTGCCAGCAGTCCGACGGGATACGAGCAGTACTTC. Translation gives CASSPTGYEQYF.

Details on this clone: Germline is not matched at one junction end, which may reflect a read error. In DNA, the CDR3 is TGTTGCGGGGGATGGGCAAACTATGGCTACACCTTC. Translating it yields CCGGWANYGYTF. This sequence joins TRBV29-1 and TRBJ1-2, with D tentatively TRBD1 (5 bases). The CDR3 length is 12 residues. Germline CDR1 is SQVTM and CDR2 is ANQGSEA.

This rearrangement joins TRBV6-5 to TRBJ1-4; D uncertain. V dropped 6 bases and J dropped 5 bases, with 13 bases sitting between them. Looked up from germline, CDR1 is MNHEY and CDR2 is SVGAGI. This CDR3 comprises 14 residues. The CDR3 loop is CASRVSGLNEKLFF. The CDR3, as DNA: TGTGCCAGCAGGGTCTCCGGGTTGAATGAAAAACTGTTTTTT.

The CDR3 DNA reads as TGTGCCAGCAGTGCACGGACAGCTCATGGCTACACCTTC. Protein: CASSARTAHGYTF. V and J are TRBV12-3 or TRBV12-4 and TRBJ1-2; D might be TRBD1 (6 bases). The CDR3 covers 13 residues. V gave up 5 bases and J gave up 6 bases, with 13 bases separating them.

This chain uses TRBV4-3 with TRBJ2-2; D possibly corresponds to TRBD2 (6 bases). CDR1 is LGHNA, CDR2 YSLEER, per germline. The length of the CDR3 is 16 residues. V lost 0 bases to trimming and J lost 1 base, with 9 bases between them. The CDR3 DNA follows: TGCGCCAGCAGCCAAGAGAGGGGAGGGAACACCGGGGAGCTGTTTTTT. Residues: CASSQERGGNTGELFF.

The DNA for the CDR3 is TGCGCCAGCAGTGAGTCGCTTAGTGGCGAGCAGTACGTC. It specifies CASSESLSGEQYV. The chain couples TRBV10-1 to TRBJ2-7; D call uncertain. V was clipped by 0 bases and J by 6 bases, with 9 bases between them. CDR1 and CDR2 (germline): WNHNN, SYGVQD (reference sequence). The CDR3 covers 13 residues.

The CDR3 DNA reads TGTGCCAGCAGGTACTGGGGGGTAAGGTTTTCCTACAATGAGCAGTTCTTC. Protein sequence: CASRYWGVRFSYNEQFF. V is TRBV7-6 and J is TRBJ2-1, with D possibly being TRBD2 (6 bases). The CDR3 sequence is 17 residues long. Germline-derived CDR1 and CDR2 are SGHVS and FNYEAQ. The ends were cut back, 6 bases at V and 1 base at J, with 19 bases in the middle.

J is TRBJ1-2 and V is TRBV5-4, with a tentative D call TRBD1 (5 bases). The CDR3 contains 14 residues. Trimming took off 1 base at V and 4 bases at J, with 11 bases between the two ends. The germline CDR1 and CDR2 sequences are SGHNT and YYREEE (reference sequence). In DNA form, the CDR3 reads TGTGCCAGCAGCTTGCAGGGAATCTCCTATGGCTACACCTTC. It translates to CASSLQGISYGYTF.

The J gene is TRBJ1-5, the V gene TRBV6-2 or TRBV6-3, with D possibly matching TRBD1 (5 bases). The germline V and J ends were trimmed by 2 bases and 2 bases, with 10 bases remaining between them. CDR1 and CDR2 from the germline V gene are MNHEY and SVGEGT. CDR3 length equals 15 residues. The CDR3 protein is CASSYTGGRNQPQHF. The DNA for the CDR3 is TGTGCCAGCAGTTACACGGGGGGTCGCAATCAGCCCCAGCATTTT.

For the CDR3, the DNA is TGTGCCAGCAGCTTGACAGGGGGCGCGAATAATTCACCCCTCCACTTT. Its protein is CASSLTGGANNSPLHF. The chain recombines TRBV5-6 with TRBJ1-6; 9 nucleotides line up with TRBD1. V was pared by 1 base and J by 5 bases, with 4 bases of the junction left unmatched. Germline-derived CDR1 and CDR2 are SGHDT and YYEEEE. The CDR3 has 16 amino acids.

The rearrangement links TRBV6-5 to TRBJ1-5, with D unresolved. This CDR3 is built from 14 residues. CDR1 is MNHEY and CDR2 is SVGAGI in the germline V gene. The V end was cut by 6 bases, the J end by 4 bases, with 13 bases between. CDR3 nucleotide sequence: TGTGCCAGCAGCCGACTAGACCCTAATCAGCCCCAGCATTTT. It translates to CASSRLDPNQPQHF.

V is TRBV7-2 and J is TRBJ2-2, with 9 bases matching TRBD2. Per germline, CDR1 SGHTA and CDR2 FQGNSA. V shed 5 bases, J shed 4 bases, and the junction held 5 bases outside the gene matches. This CDR3 comprises 15 residues. CDR3 sequence (DNA): TGTGCCAGCAGCCGCGGGGGGGCGGGCACCGGGGAGCTGTTTTTT. It is translated as CASSRGGAGTGELFF.

In DNA form, the CDR3 reads TGTGCCAGCAGGCCAATACAGGGGGAAGATTCACCCCTCCACTTT. Translated: CASRPIQGEDSPLHF. V gene TRBV27 combines with J gene TRBJ1-6, with 8 nucleotides matching TRBD1. V shed 6 bases, J shed 8 bases, and the junction held 9 bases outside the gene matches. CDR3 length: 15 residues. Germline V gene lookup returns CDR1 MNHEY and CDR2 SMNVEV (reference sequence).

The rearrangement uses TRBV5-6 and TRBJ2-1; 13 bases are shared with TRBD2. The CDR3 extends over 15 amino acids. Germline trimming cut 2 bases from V and 6 bases from J; bases unmatched to any gene: 2. The germline gives CDR1 SGHDT, CDR2 YYEEEE. The CDR3: CASSFGLAGVNEQFF. For the CDR3, the DNA is TGTGCCAGCAGCTTCGGACTAGCGGGGGTCAATGAGCAGTTCTTC.

The chain uses TRBV7-9 and TRBJ1-2, with 9 bases identical to TRBD1. The CDR3 loop spans 15 amino acids. Germline V lookup: CDR1 SEHNR, CDR2 FQNEAQ (reference sequence). Trimming removed 3 bases from V and 4 bases from J; junction bases left unmatched: 6. CDR3 DNA: TGTGCCAGCAGCTTGGGACAGGGAGGACTCTATGGCTACACCTTC. Translating gives CASSLGQGGLYGYTF.